This T cell receptor beta chain appears in the sequencing data of a study of T cells in Graves' hyperthyroidism and ophthalmopathy. As for the study in general: Staff took peripheral blood when the initial diagnosis was made, before any treatment began. Study observations and caveats: Separating ophthalmopathy from stable hyperthyroidism was achieved by a 13 V-J model.

V gave up 0 bases and J gave up 3 bases, with 12 bases separating them. Germline V gene lookup returns CDR1 SQVTM and CDR2 ANQGSEA. The CDR3 runs to 14 residues. Amplified TCR beta CDR3 regions derived from RNA transcripts. HTBI primers were the set used in a first-round RT-PCR of the TCR CDR3. TCRdb independently ran MiXCR on the multiplex PCR reads; one entry per CDR3 protein. Of about 290,000 distinct CDR3 sequences listed, roughly 13% are singletons. Diagnosing involved the use of clinical symptoms, serum thyroxine and TRAb, thyroid ultrasound and orbital computed tomography. Out of more than 8 ml of fresh peripheral blood came the PBMCs. In this sample, this clonotype turned up many times. The antigen is undetermined.

This sequence originates from a middle-aged woman with Graves' hyperthyroidism. This chain joins TRBV29-1 and TRBJ2-7, with D maybe TRBD2 (6 bases). The material sequenced was blood. The CDR3 nucleotides are TGCAGCGTTGAAGATCAAGCGGGCGGCTACGAGCAGTACTTC. Translated: CSVEDQAGGYEQYF.